This T cell receptor beta chain is from a study of shared clonotypes between healthy human individuals. Here immunoSEQ multiplex PCR was the method, and the copy in TCRdb shows in-frame clones only, minus some. Of about 1.5 million clones in the sample, 95% to 99% are singletons; the top ten hold less than 0.55%. This CDR3 is built from 15 residues. Trimming removed 3 bases from V and 6 bases from J, with 16 bases in between. CDR1 and CDR2 from the germline V gene are KGHSH and LQKENI. Source material: naive CD4+ T cells sorted from blood. As to subset: CD45RA+ positively selected. The receptor was derived from a man aged 30-40 years in good health. The chain is built from TRBV18 and TRBJ2-3; TRBD2 might be the D (6 bases). The CDR3 DNA reads TGTGCCAGCTCACCGACGCGGGGCCGGGCCGATACGCAGTATTTT. Residues: CASSPTRGRADTQYF. Drawing the rest from reference TRBV18 and TRBJ2-3, the complete variable domain is NAGVMQNPRHLVRRRGQEARLRCSPMKGHSHVYWYRQLPEEGLKFMVYLQKENIIDESGMPKERFSAEFPKEGPSILRIQQVVRGDSAAYFCASSPTRGRADTQYFGPGTRLTVL.